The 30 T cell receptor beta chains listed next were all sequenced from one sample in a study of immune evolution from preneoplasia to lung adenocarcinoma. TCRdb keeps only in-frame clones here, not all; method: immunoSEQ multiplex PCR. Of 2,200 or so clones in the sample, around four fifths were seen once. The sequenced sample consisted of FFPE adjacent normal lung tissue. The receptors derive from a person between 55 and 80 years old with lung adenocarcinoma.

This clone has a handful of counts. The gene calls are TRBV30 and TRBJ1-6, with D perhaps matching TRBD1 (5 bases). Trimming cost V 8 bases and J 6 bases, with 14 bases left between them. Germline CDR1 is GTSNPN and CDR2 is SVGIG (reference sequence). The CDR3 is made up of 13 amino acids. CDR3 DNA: TGTGCCAGTGGGCAGGGTACTAATTCACCCCTCCACTTT. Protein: CASGQGTNSPLHF.

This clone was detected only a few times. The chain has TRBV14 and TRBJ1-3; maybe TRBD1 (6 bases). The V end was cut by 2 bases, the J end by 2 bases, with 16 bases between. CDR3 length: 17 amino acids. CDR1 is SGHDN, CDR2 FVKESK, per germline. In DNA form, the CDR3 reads TGTGCCAGCAGCCAATCGACAGGAGTAGTCGCTGGAAACACCATATATTTT. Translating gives CASSQSTGVVAGNTIYF.

In DNA, the CDR3 is TGTGCCTGGAGCCTTACCGGGACTCACAATCAGCCCCAGCATTTT. Translated: CAWSLTGTHNQPQHF. This sequence joins TRBV30 and TRBJ1-5, with D maybe TRBD1 (5 bases). The germline V gene encodes CDR1 GTSNPN and CDR2 SVGIG (reference sequence). Trimming removed 3 bases from V and 3 bases from J, with 15 bases in between. CDR3 length: 15 residues.

The CDR3 reads CASSQSGTANQPQHF. The DNA of the CDR3 is TGTGCCAGCAGCCAGAGTGGGACGGCCAATCAGCCCCAGCATTTT. The J gene is TRBJ1-5, the V gene TRBV9; D might be TRBD1 (5 bases). Looked up from germline, CDR1 is SGDLS and CDR2 is YYNGEE. V dropped 4 bases and J dropped 3 bases, with 14 bases sitting between them. CDR3 length equals 15 residues.

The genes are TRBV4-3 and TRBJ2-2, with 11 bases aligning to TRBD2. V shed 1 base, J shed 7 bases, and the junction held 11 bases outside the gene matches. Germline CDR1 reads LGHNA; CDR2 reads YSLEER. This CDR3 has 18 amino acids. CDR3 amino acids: CASSQGAIAGGRDGELFF. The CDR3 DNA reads TGCGCCAGCAGCCAAGGCGCGATAGCGGGGGGGCGGGACGGGGAGCTGTTTTTT.

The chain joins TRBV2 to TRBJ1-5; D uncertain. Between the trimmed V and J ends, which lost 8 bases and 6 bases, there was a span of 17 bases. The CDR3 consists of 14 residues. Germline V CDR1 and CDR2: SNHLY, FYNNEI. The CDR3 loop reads CASSPLVGSQPQHF. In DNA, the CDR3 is TGTGCCAGCTCGCCGCTGGTAGGAAGTCAGCCCCAGCATTTT.

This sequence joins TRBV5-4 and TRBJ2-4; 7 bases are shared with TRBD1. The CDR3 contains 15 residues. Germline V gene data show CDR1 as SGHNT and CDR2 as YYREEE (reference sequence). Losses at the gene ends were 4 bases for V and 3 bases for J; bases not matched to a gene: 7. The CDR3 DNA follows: TGTGCCAGCAGCGACAGGGATCTTGTCAAAAACATTCAGTACTTC. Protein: CASSDRDLVKNIQYF.

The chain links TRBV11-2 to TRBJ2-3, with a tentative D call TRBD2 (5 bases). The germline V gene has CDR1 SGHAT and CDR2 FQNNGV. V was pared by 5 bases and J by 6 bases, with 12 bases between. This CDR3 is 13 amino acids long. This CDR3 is CASSTTSTDTQYF. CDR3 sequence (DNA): TGTGCCAGCAGCACAACTAGTACCGATACGCAGTATTTT.

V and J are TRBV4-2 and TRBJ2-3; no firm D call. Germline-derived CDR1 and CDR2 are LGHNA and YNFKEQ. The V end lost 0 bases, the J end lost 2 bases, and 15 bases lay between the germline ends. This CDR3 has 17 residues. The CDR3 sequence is CASSQDWIGRDTDTQYF. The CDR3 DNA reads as TGTGCCAGCAGCCAAGATTGGATAGGACGCGACACAGATACGCAGTATTTT.

The CDR3 bases are TGTGCCAGCAGCTTGGTTGGGGGACTGAACAATGAGCAGTTCTTC. This sequence encodes CASSLVGGLNNEQFF. This chain uses TRBV5-4 with TRBJ2-1; D is possibly TRBD2 (6 bases). The CDR3 is made up of 15 amino acids. Trimming shortened V by 0 bases and J by 5 bases, and 12 bases separated the two germline ends. Germline V gives CDR1 SGHNT, CDR2 YYREEE (reference sequence). Looking up the rest from reference TRBV5-4 and TRBJ2-1 gives the full variable domain: ETGVTQSPTHLIKTRGQQVTLRCSSQSGHNTVSWYQQALGQGPQFIFQYYREEENGRGNFPPRFSGLQFPNYSSELNVNALELDDSALYLCASSLVGGLNNEQFFGPGTRLTVL.

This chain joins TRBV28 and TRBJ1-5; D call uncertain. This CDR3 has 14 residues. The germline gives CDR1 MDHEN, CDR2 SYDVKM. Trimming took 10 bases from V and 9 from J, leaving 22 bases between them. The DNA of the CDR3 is TGTGCCACCACATCCACCGACCAATCTAGGCCCCAGCATTTT. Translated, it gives CATTSTDQSRPQHF.

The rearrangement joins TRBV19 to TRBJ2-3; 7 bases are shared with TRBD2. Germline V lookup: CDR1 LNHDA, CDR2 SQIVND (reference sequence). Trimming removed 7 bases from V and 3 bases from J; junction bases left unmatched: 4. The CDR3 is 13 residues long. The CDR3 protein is CASIPSGTDTQYF. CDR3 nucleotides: TGTGCCAGTATCCCTAGCGGAACAGATACGCAGTATTTT.

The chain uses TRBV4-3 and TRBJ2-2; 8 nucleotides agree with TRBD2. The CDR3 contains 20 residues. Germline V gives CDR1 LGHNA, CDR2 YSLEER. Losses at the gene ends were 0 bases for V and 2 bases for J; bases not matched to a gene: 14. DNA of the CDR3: TGCGCCAGCAGCCAAGAAGGTTGGGGACTAGAAGAGTACAACACCGGGGAGCTGTTTTTT. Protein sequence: CASSQEGWGLEEYNTGELFF.

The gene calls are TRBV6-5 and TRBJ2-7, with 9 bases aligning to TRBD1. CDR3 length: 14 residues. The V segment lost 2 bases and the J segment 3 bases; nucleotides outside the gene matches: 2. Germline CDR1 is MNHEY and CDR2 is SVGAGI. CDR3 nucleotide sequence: TGTGCCAGCAGTTACGGGACAGGGCACTACGAGCAGTACTTC. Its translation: CASSYGTGHYEQYF.

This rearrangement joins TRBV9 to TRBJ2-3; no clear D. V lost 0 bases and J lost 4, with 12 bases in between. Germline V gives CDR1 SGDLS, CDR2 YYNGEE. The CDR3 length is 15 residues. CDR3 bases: TGTGCCAGCAGCGTAGAGGACCCAAGCCCAGATACGCAGTATTTT. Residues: CASSVEDPSPDTQYF.

CDR3 sequence: CASSPTGSNEKLFF. CDR3 nucleotide sequence: TGTGCCAGCTCACCGACGGGCAGTAATGAAAAACTGTTTTTT. The chain recombines TRBV18 with TRBJ1-4; D not resolved. This CDR3 comprises 14 residues. Looked up from germline, CDR1 is KGHSH and CDR2 is LQKENI. V lost 3 bases to trimming and J lost 4 bases, with 9 bases between them. Combining the CDR3 with reference TRBV18 and TRBJ1-4 gives the whole variable domain NAGVMQNPRHLVRRRGQEARLRCSPMKGHSHVYWYRQLPEEGLKFMVYLQKENIIDESGMPKERFSAEFPKEGPSILRIQQVVRGDSAAYFCASSPTGSNEKLFFGSGTQLSVL.

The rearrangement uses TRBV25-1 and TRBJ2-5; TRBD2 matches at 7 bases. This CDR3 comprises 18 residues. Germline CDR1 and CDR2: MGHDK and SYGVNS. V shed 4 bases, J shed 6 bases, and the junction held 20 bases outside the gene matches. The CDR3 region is CASSAPSEGRELPQTQYF. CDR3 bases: TGTGCCAGCAGTGCCCCTTCAGAGGGGAGGGAACTACCCCAGACCCAGTACTTC.

CDR3 residues: CASSPRGTGMGEQYF. The CDR3 DNA is TGTGCCAGCAGCCCGCGAGGGACAGGGATGGGCGAGCAGTACTTC. The chain uses TRBV2 and TRBJ2-7, with 9 bases that match TRBD1. The ends lost 6 bases at V and 6 bases at J; junction bases unmatched: 12. Germline V gives CDR1 SNHLY, CDR2 FYNNEI. This CDR3 has 15 amino acids.

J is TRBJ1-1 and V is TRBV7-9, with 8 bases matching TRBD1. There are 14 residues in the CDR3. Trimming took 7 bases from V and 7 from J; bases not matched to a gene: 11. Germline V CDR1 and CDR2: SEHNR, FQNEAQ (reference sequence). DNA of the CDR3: TGTGCCAGCACCACCGGGACAGGACTTTATGAAGCTTTCTTT. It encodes CASTTGTGLYEAFF.

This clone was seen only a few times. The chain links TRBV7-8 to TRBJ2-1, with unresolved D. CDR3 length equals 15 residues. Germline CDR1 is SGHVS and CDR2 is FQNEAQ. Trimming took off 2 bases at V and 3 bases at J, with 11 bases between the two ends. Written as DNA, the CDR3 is TGTGCCAGCAGCTTACTACAGTCGGACTACAATGAGCAGTTCTTC. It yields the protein CASSLLQSDYNEQFF.

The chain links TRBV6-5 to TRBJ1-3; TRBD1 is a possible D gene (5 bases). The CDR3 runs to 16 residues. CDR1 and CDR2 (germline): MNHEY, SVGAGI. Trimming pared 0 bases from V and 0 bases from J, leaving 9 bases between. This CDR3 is CASSYSQGGSGNTIYF. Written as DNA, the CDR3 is TGTGCCAGCAGTTACTCCCAGGGAGGCTCTGGAAACACCATATATTTT.

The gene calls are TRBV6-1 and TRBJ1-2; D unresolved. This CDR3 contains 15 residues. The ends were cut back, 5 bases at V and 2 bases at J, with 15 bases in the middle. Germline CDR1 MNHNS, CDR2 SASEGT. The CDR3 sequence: CASSPREFLNYGYTF. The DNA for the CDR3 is TGTGCCAGCAGTCCACGGGAGTTTTTGAACTATGGCTACACCTTC.

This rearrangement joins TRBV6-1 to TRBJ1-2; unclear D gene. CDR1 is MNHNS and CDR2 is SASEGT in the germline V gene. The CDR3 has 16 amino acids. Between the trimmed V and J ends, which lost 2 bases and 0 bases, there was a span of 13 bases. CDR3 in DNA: TGTGCCAGCAGTGAACAGGCGGGTGCAACTAACTATGGCTACACCTTC. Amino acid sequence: CASSEQAGATNYGYTF.

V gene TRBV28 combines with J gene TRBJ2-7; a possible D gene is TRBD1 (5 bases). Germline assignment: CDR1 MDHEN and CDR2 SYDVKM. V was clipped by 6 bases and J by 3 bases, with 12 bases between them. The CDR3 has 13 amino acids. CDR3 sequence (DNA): TGTGCCAGCAGCAAGAATCAGGGCTACGAGCAGTACTTC. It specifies CASSKNQGYEQYF.

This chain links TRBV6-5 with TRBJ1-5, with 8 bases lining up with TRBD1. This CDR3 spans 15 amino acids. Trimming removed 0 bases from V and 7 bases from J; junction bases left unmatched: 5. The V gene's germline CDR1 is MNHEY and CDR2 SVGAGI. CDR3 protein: CASSYSRTGTQPQHF. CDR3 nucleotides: TGTGCCAGCAGTTACTCCAGGACAGGGACCCAGCCCCAGCATTTT.

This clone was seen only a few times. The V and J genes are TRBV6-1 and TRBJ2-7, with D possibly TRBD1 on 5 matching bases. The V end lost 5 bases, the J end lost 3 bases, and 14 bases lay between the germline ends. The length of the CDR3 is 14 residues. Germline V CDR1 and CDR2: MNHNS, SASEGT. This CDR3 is CASSFVDSRYEQYF. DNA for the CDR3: TGTGCCAGCAGTTTTGTAGACAGTCGCTACGAGCAGTACTTC.

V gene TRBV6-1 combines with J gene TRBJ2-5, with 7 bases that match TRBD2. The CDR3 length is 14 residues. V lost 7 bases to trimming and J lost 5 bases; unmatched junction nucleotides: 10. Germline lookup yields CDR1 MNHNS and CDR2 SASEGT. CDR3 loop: CASNQGGGPETQYF. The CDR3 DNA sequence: TGTGCCAGCAATCAGGGCGGGGGTCCGGAGACCCAGTACTTC.

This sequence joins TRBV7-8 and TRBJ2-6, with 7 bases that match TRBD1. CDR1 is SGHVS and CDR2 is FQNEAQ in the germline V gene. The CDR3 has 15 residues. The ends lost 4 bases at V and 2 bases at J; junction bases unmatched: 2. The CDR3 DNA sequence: TGTGCCAGCAGCTCCGGACAGGCTGGGGCCAACGTCCTGACTTTC. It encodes CASSSGQAGANVLTF.

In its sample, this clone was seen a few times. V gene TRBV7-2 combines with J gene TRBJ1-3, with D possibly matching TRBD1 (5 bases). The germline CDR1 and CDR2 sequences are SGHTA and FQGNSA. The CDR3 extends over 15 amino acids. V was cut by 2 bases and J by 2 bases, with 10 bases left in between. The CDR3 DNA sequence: TGTGCCAGCAGCTTAAGGGGTGTCACTGGAAACACCATATATTTT. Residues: CASSLRGVTGNTIYF.

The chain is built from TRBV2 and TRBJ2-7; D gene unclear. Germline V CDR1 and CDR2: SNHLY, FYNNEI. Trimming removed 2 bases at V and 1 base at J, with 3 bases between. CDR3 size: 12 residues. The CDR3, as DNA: TGTGCCAGCAGTGAACAATCCTACGAGCAGTACTTC. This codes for CASSEQSYEQYF.